The 7 T cell receptor beta chains below were found in one sample sequenced in a study of T cells of healthy individuals. Each CDR3 protein is one row after TCRdb ran MiXCR on the 5' RACE reads. The data hold fewer than 75,000 distinct CDR3 sequences, with around 15% observed a single time. These receptors were collected from a human donor in good health.

The sample holds a few counts of this clonotype. The V gene is TRBV6-7, the J gene TRBJ2-4, with D perhaps TRBD2 (5 bases). TRBV6-7 is placed among ORFs of uncertain function. The CDR3 contains 14 residues. Trimming took 3 bases from V and 8 from J, leaving 14 bases between them. This chain's CDR3 is CASSYWTGADIQYF. The DNA for the CDR3 is TGTGCCAGCAGTTATTGGACCGGAGCGGACATTCAGTACTTC.

The table lists this clonotype with a few counts. This rearrangement joins TRBV5-4 to TRBJ1-1, with D possibly TRBD1 on 6 matching bases. The V gene's germline CDR1 is SGHNT and CDR2 YYREEE (reference sequence). The ends were cut back, 6 bases at V and 0 bases at J, with 12 bases in the middle. The CDR3 spans 14 residues. The CDR3 reads CASNVQGMNTEAFF. The CDR3 DNA reads TGTGCCAGCAACGTACAGGGAATGAACACTGAAGCTTTCTTT.

For the CDR3, the DNA is TGTGCCTGTCGGTGGTACGGGGAGACCCAGTACTTC. Translated: CACRWYGETQYF. The genes are TRBV30 and TRBJ2-5; D gene uncertain. There are 12 residues in the CDR3. Germline CDR1 reads GTSNPN; CDR2 reads SVGIG (reference sequence). V gave up 6 bases and J gave up 5 bases, with 13 bases separating them.

Ten or more counts support this clonotype. The rearrangement uses TRBV7-9 and TRBJ2-7, with TRBD1 matching 12 bases. Unmatched junction bases numbered 5, after V lost 3 bases and J lost 5 bases. The germline V gene encodes CDR1 SEHNR and CDR2 FQNEAQ (reference sequence). This CDR3 comprises 15 residues. The CDR3 bases are TGTGCCAGCAGCTTCTGGGGACAGGGGGCCGACGAGCAGTACTTC. Protein product: CASSFWGQGADEQYF.

There are a few counts of this clonotype. The chain is built from TRBV10-3 and TRBJ1-1, with D perhaps matching TRBD1 (6 bases). This CDR3 has 16 residues. Germline CDR1 reads ENHRY; CDR2 reads SYGVKD. V was shortened by 3 bases and J by 0 bases, with 14 bases between the two germline ends. CDR3 DNA sequence: TGTGCCATCAGTGACCCGACAGGTCAGGTGAACACTGAAGCTTTCTTT. It yields the protein CAISDPTGQVNTEAFF.

This clonotype was detected a few times. The rearrangement links TRBV4-1 to TRBJ2-3; the match to TRBD1 covers 9 bases. The trim removed 6 bases at V and 4 bases at J, leaving 14 bases unmatched. Germline CDR1 is MGHRA and CDR2 is YSYEKL. This CDR3 has 17 residues. Written as DNA, the CDR3 is TGCGCCAGCAGGAAGACCCCGGGACAGGGATTCGCAGATACGCAGTATTTT. Its protein product is CASRKTPGQGFADTQYF.

The chain uses TRBV6-1 and TRBJ2-3, with a possible D match to TRBD2 (5 bases). Germline CDR1 reads MNHNS; CDR2 reads SASEGT. The ends were cut back, 1 base at V and 4 bases at J, with 15 bases in the middle. The CDR3 spans 16 residues. The CDR3 nucleotides are TGTGCCAGCAGTGAAGGGCTAGCCGGGCTCGCAGATACGCAGTATTTT. Amino acids: CASSEGLAGLADTQYF.